This T cell receptor (beta chain) stems from a study of blood T cell repertoires in COVID-19. Turning to the study itself: The samples span acute and convalescent COVID-19 from the United States, Italy and Spain. T cells, B-cell-depleted T cells, or PBMCs supplied cDNA or gDNA.

In the study's own analysis: Counts of nucleated cells, estimated from reference gene primer amplification, were obtained. The data were produced by immunoSEQ multiplex PCR, yet TCRdb's version contains in-frame clones alone and is incomplete. V, J and clone size are taken as reported in that table, and D and trimming were inferred from the DNA itself. Found here are 200,000 or so clones, 65% to 90% of them singletons; the top ten hold 3.8%. Study members were between about 18 and 95 years old and lived in fewer than 30 US regions. CDR1 is SGHTS, CDR2 YDEGEE, per germline. This CDR3 is built from 15 residues. With V trimmed by 3 bases and J by 2 bases, 5 bases remained unmatched.

The sequenced sample was PBMCs or T cells enriched from blood (not recorded which). This clonotype was sampled from a middle-aged woman with acute COVID-19. This chain connects TRBV5-8 to TRBJ1-5; 7 bases fit TRBD1. CDR3 loop: CASSSTGSGNQPQHF. CDR3 nucleotides: TGTGCCAGCAGCTCGACAGGGAGCGGCAATCAGCCCCAGCATTTT.